The clone carrying this T cell receptor beta chain was detected only once. This CDR3 spans 15 amino acids. The germline V gene has CDR1 SGHAT and CDR2 FQDESV (reference sequence). Trimming took off 6 bases at V and 2 bases at J, with 17 bases between the two ends. The data were obtained in a study of sequential checkpoint blockade in melanoma. Overall study context: Both treatment sequences were followed by maintenance nivolumab.

The treatment denotes: randomized to nivolumab then ipilimumab (arm A) or the reverse (arm B). Live CD3+CD8+ CD19− CD56− cells were sorted from PBMCs. The table came from immunoSEQ multiplex PCR; TCRdb's copy has only in-frame clones and leaves some out. The sample lists around 7,500 clones, about 60% seen once, with 7.5% to 9.5% in the top ten. The chain has TRBV11-1 and TRBJ2-7, with D possibly TRBD2 on 6 matching bases. The TCR originated in a human donor with melanoma. Source: CD8+ T cells sorted from blood (inferred from file names), taken from a patient given nivolumab and ipilimumab in sequence. DNA for the CDR3: TGTGCCAGCAGTTTCGCGGGACTGGGGCCCTACGAGCAGTACTTC. The encoded protein is CASSFAGLGPYEQYF.